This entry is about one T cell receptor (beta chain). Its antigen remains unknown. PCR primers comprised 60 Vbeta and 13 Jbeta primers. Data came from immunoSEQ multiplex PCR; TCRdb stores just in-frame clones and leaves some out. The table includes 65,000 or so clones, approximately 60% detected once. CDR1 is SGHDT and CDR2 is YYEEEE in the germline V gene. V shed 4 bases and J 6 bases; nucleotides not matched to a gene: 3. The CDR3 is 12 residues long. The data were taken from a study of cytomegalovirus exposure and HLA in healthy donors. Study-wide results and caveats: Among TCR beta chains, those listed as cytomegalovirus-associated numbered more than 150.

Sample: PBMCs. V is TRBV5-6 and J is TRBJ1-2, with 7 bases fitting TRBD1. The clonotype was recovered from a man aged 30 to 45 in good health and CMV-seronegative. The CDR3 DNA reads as TGTGCCAGCAGCACAGGGGTGAATGGCTACACCTTC. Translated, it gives CASSTGVNGYTF.